This is a list of T cell receptor beta chains from one sample in a study of cytomegalovirus exposure and HLA in healthy donors. This table comes from immunoSEQ multiplex PCR, and its TCRdb copy is limited to in-frame clones, with some not included. There are about 240,000 clones in the sample; over 70% occur only once, and about 8% lies in the top ten. Sample: PBMCs. These TCRs come from a woman aged 55-70 years in good health and CMV-seropositive. The CDR3 runs from the conserved cysteine through the conserved F or W. The D gene is left open where the match is weak. Clone size is stated in some rows and not others, as once, few, many or a class when expanded.

d_gene	abundance	j_gene	v_gene	CDR3nt	CDR3aa
TRBD1	few	TRBJ1-1	TRBV27	TGTGCCAGCAGTCATACAGGGGCTGAAGCTTTCTTT	CASSHTGAEAFF
TRBD1	few	TRBJ1-1	TRBV25-1	TGTGCCAGCAGGACAGGGACTCAGAGGGCTTTCTTT	CASRTGTQRAFF
TRBD1	NA	TRBJ1-6	TRBV5-1	TGCGCCAGCAGCTTGGCCGGACAGGGTACTTCACCCCTCCACTTT	CASSLAGQGTSPLHF
TRBD1	NA	TRBJ1-3	TRBV10-3	TGTGCCATCGGTCCGGGACAGGGGTTGTCGGGAAACACCATATATTTT	CAIGPGQGLSGNTIYF
TRBD1	NA	TRBJ2-7	TRBV10-3	TGTGCCATCAGTGGGGGACAGGGAGCTTATTACGAGCAGTACTTC	CAISGGQGAYYEQYF
TRBD1	NA	TRBJ2-1	TRBV10-3	TGTGCCATCAGTGAGGGCAGGGGGCTAGCTAGGTCCTACAATGAGCAGTTCTTC	CAISEGRGLARSYNEQFF
TRBD1	NA	TRBJ1-4	TRBV28	TGTGCCAGCAGTTTAATCCCTGGAACAGGGGGAAAACTGTTTTTT	CASSLIPGTGGKLFF
NA	NA	TRBJ2-5	TRBV25-1	TGTGCCAGCAGTGAGGGAGGCGTGGGGGTTTGGGAGACCCAGTACTTC	CASSEGGVGVWETQYF
NA	NA	TRBJ2-5	TRBV18	TGTGCCAGCTCACCACCGGGCTCCCAAGAGACCCAGTACTTC	CASSPPGSQETQYF
TRBD1	once	TRBJ1-2	TRBV5-1	TGCGCCAGCAGCGTGGGACAGGGGTTAAATGGCTACACCTTC	CASSVGQGLNGYTF